These 6 T cell receptor beta chains were all obtained from the same sample, sequenced in a study of blood T cell repertoires in COVID-19. TCRdb keeps only in-frame clones here, not all; method: immunoSEQ multiplex PCR. The sample holds around 200,000 clones, more than 70% seen once. Source material: PBMCs or T cells enriched from blood (not recorded which). The receptors shown here come from a man aged 35 to 55 with acute COVID-19.

This clone was seen just once. This chain links TRBV28 with TRBJ1-4; maybe TRBD1 (6 bases). Between the trimmed V and J ends, which lost 6 bases and 6 bases, there was a span of 17 bases. CDR1 and CDR2 (germline): MDHEN, SYDVKM. This CDR3 region has 15 residues. The CDR3 DNA follows: TGTGCCAGCAGCCTAGGGGGGGCGCGGGATGAAAAACTGTTTTTT. The encoded protein is CASSLGGARDEKLFF. Complete variable domain (other parts from reference TRBV28 and TRBJ1-4): DVKVTQSSRYLVKRTGEKVFLECVQDMDHENMFWYRQDPGLGLRLIYFSYDVKMKEKGDIPEGYSVSREKKERFSLILESASTNQTSMYLCASSLGGARDEKLFFGSGTQLSVL.

The gene calls are TRBV28 and TRBJ1-2; D might be TRBD1 (6 bases). From germline, CDR1 is MDHEN and CDR2 SYDVKM. V was pared by 4 bases and J by 4 bases, with 13 bases between. The CDR3 consists of 14 residues. CDR3: CASSSPGHSYGYTF. DNA for the CDR3: TGTGCCAGCAGTTCCCCGGGACACAGCTATGGCTACACCTTC.

This sequence joins TRBV2 and TRBJ2-5, with TRBD2 as a possible D gene (6 bases). V gave up 3 bases and J gave up 7 bases, with 15 bases separating them. The germline CDR1 and CDR2 sequences are SNHLY and FYNNEI. This CDR3 is 14 amino acids long. CDR3 region: CASSEAEGSVTQYF. Written as DNA, the CDR3 is TGTGCCAGCAGTGAGGCGGAGGGGAGCGTGACCCAGTACTTC.

This clone has a count of ten or more. V gene TRBV9 combines with J gene TRBJ2-7; TRBD2 matches 7 bases. Germline V gene data show CDR1 as SGDLS and CDR2 as YYNGEE. Unmatched junction bases numbered 6, after V lost 0 bases and J lost 0 bases. The CDR3 totals 16 residues. CDR3 protein: CASSVDLAAASYEQYF. The CDR3 DNA follows: TGTGCCAGCAGCGTAGACCTAGCGGCCGCCTCCTACGAGCAGTACTTC.

The chain couples TRBV28 to TRBJ2-3, with 7 bases lining up with TRBD2. Germline CDR1 and CDR2: MDHEN and SYDVKM. There are 17 residues in the CDR3. The V and J ends lost 1 base and 7 bases, in that order; junction bases with no gene match: 14. DNA of the CDR3: TGTGCCAGCAGTTTATCCTCTAGCGGCAGTCGGCTCTATACGCAGTATTTT. Its translation is CASSLSSSGSRLYTQYF.

The rearrangement links TRBV24-1 to TRBJ2-3; 9 bases align to TRBD2. CDR3 length equals 14 residues. V shed 7 bases and J 1 base; nucleotides not matched to a gene: 2. Germline CDR1 reads KGHDR; CDR2 reads SFDVKD. CDR3 in DNA: TGTGCCACCAGAGCTAGCGGGGGCACAGATACGCAGTATTTT. It specifies CATRASGGTDTQYF.